This TCR beta chain is drawn from a study of Ad26.COV2.S vaccination and SARS-CoV-2 variants. Study information: Ad26.COV2.S shots went into the muscle once or twice, 56 days apart. Study-wide points: Using TCR breadth and depth analyses may have led to underestimated total T cell responses.

Noted treatment: about 20 received Ad26.COV2.S at low or high dose, single or two shots; about 5 received placebo; per-sample allocation not given. The study sampled participants on day 63 after the first vaccine or placebo injection. To note about this clone: Its antigen remains unknown.

Here immunoSEQ multiplex PCR was the method, and the copy in TCRdb shows in-frame clones only, minus some. This repertoire shows about 460,000 clones, about 89% found once; its top ten account for 1.5% to 2%. From germline, CDR1 is SGHKS and CDR2 YYEKEE (reference sequence). The V end lost 6 bases, the J end lost 6 bases, and 9 bases lay between the germline ends. The CDR3 is made up of 11 amino acids. V gene TRBV5-5 combines with J gene TRBJ1-1; D remains ambiguous. The origin of this receptor is a person between 18 and 65 years old who received the Ad26.COV2.S COVID-19 vaccine or a placebo. The material was peripheral blood, obtained in a trial of Ad26.COV2.S vaccine versus placebo. The CDR3 sequence is CASTRAPEAFF. The CDR3 DNA reads TGTGCCAGCACCCGGGCGCCTGAAGCTTTCTTT.